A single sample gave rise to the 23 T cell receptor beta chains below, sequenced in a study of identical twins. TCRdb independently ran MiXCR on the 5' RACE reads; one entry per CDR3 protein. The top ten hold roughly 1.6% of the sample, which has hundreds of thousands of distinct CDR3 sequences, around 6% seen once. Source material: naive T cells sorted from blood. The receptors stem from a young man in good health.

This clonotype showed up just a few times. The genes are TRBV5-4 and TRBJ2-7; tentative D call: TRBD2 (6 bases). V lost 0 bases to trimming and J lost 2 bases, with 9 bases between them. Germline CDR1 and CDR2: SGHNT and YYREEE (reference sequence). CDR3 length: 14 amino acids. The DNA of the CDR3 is TGTGCCAGCAGCTTGGAGGAGGGGACCTACGAGCAGTACGTC. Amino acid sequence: CASSLEEGTYEQYV.

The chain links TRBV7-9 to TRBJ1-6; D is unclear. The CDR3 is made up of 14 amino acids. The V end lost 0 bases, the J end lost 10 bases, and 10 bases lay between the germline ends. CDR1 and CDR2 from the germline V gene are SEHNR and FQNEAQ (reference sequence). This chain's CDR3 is CASSLAGLGSPLHF. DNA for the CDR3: TGTGCCAGCAGCTTAGCAGGGTTGGGGTCACCCCTCCACTTT.

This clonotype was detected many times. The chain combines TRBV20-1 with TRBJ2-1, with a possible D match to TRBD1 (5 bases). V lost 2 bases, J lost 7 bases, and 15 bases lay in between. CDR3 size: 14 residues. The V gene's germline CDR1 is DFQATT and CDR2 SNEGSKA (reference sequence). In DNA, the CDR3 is TGCAGTGCTAGAACCTCAGAGAAGGGGAATGAGCAGTTCTTC. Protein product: CSARTSEKGNEQFF.

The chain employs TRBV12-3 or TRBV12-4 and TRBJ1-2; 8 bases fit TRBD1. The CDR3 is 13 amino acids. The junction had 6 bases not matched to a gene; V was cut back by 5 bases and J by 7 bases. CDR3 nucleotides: TGTGCCAGCAGTCCCCGACAGGGGATTGGCTACACCTTC. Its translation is CASSPRQGIGYTF.

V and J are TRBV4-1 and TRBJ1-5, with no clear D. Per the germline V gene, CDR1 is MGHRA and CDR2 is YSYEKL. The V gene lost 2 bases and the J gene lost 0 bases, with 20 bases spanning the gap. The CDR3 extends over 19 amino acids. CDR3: CASSQSMGLLPYSNQPQHF. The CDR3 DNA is TGCGCCAGCAGCCAATCCATGGGGTTGCTTCCATATAGCAATCAGCCCCAGCATTTT.

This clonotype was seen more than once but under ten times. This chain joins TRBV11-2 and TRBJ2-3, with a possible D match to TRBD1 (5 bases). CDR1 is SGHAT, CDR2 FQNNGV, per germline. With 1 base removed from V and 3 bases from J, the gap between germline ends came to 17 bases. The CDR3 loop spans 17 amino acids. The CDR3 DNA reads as TGTGCCAGCAGCTTAGGGAACCAGGGCCTGTGGACAGATACGCAGTATTTT. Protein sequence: CASSLGNQGLWTDTQYF.

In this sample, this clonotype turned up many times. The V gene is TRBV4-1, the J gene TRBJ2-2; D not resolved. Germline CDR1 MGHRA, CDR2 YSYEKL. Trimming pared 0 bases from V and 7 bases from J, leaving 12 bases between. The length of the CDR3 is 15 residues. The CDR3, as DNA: TGCGCCAGCAGCCAAGATGGGAAGGGTGACGGGGAGCTGTTTTTT. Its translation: CASSQDGKGDGELFF.

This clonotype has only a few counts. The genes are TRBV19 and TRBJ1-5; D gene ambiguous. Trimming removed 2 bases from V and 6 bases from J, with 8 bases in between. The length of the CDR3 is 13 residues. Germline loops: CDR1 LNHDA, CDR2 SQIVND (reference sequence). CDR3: CASSITAGQPQHF. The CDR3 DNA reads TGTGCCAGTAGTATAACGGCCGGTCAGCCCCAGCATTTT. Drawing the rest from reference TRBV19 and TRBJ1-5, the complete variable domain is DGGITQSPKYLFRKEGQNVTLSCEQNLNHDAMYWYRQDPGQGLRLIYYSQIVNDFQKGDIAEGYSVSREKKESFPLTVTSAQKNPTAFYLCASSITAGQPQHFGDGTRLSIL.

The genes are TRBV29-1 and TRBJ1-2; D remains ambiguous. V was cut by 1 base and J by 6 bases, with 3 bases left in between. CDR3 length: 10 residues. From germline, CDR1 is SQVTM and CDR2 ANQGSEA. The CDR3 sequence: CSVEANGYTF. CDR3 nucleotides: TGCAGCGTTGAAGCTAATGGCTACACCTTC.

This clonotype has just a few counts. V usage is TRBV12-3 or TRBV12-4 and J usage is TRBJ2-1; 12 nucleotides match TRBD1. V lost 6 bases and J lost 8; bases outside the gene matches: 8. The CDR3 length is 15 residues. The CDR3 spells CASRRGQGAIDEQFF. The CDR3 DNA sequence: TGTGCCAGCAGAAGGGGACAGGGGGCAATCGATGAGCAGTTCTTC.

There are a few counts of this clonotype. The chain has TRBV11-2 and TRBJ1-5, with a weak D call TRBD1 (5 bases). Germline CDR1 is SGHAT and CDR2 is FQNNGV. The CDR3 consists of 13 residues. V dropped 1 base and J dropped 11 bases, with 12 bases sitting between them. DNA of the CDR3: TGTGCCAGCAGCTTAGGGTCAGGGTGGGCCCAGCATTTT. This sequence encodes CASSLGSGWAQHF.

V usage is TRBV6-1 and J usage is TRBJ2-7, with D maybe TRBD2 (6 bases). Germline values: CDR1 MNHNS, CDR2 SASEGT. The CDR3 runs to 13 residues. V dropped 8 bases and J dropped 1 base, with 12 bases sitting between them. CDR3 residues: CASRGAGSYEQYF. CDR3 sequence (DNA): TGTGCCAGCCGCGGGGCTGGGTCCTACGAGCAGTACTTC.

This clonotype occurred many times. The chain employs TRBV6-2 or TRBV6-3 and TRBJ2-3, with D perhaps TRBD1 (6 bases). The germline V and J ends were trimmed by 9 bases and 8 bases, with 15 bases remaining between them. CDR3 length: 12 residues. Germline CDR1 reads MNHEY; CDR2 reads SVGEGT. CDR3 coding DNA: TGTGCCAGTTATAACAGGGCAGGTACGCAGTATTTT. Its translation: CASYNRAGTQYF.

CDR3 nucleotide sequence: TGTGCCAGCAGCTCCGCCGGGGATTTTACAGATACGCAGTATTTT. This sequence encodes CASSSAGDFTDTQYF. This sequence joins TRBV11-2 and TRBJ2-3; possibly TRBD2 for D (5 bases). The germline CDR1 and CDR2 sequences are SGHAT and FQNNGV. The CDR3 consists of 15 residues. V lost 4 bases and J 3 bases, leaving 14 bases between the germline ends.

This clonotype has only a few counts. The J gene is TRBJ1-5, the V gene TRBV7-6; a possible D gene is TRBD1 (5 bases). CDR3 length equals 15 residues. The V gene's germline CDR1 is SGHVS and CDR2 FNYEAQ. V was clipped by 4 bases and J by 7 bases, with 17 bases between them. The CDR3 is CASSSRGALGQPQHF. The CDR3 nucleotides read TGTGCCAGCAGCTCACGCGGGGCGCTTGGACAGCCCCAGCATTTT.

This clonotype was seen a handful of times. The CDR3 DNA reads TGTGCCACCAGTGGTCAGGGGATCGGGGAGCTGTTTTTT. The encoded protein is CATSGQGIGELFF. The J gene is TRBJ2-2, the V gene TRBV24-1, with D possibly TRBD1 on 6 matching bases. This CDR3 is 13 amino acids long. V was clipped by 5 bases and J by 7 bases, with 10 bases between them. Germline CDR1 is KGHDR and CDR2 is SFDVKD.

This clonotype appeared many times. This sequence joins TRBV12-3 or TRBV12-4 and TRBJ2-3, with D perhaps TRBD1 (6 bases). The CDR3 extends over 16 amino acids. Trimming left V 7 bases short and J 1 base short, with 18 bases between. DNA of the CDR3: TGTGCCAGCACCAGTAACAGGGTTCTAGGCACAGATACGCAGTATTTT. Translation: CASTSNRVLGTDTQYF.

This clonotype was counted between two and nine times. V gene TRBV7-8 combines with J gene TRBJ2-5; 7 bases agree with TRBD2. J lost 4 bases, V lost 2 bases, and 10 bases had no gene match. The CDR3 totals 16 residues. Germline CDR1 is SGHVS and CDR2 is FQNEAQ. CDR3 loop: CASSLYREGPRETQYF. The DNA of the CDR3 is TGTGCCAGCAGCTTATATAGGGAGGGCCCTCGAGAGACCCAGTACTTC. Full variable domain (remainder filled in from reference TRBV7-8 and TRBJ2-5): GAGVSQSPRYKVAKRGQDVALRCDPISGHVSLFWYQQALGQGPEFLTYFQNEAQLDKSGLPSDRFFAERPEGSVSTLKIQRTQQEDSAVYLCASSLYREGPRETQYFGPGTRLLVL.

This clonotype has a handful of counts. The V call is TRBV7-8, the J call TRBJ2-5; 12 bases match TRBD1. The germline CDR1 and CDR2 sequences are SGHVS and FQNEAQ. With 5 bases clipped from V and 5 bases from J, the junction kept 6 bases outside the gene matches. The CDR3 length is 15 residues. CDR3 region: CASSRGQGAAETQYF. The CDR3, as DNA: TGTGCCAGCAGCCGGGGACAGGGGGCAGCCGAGACCCAGTACTTC.

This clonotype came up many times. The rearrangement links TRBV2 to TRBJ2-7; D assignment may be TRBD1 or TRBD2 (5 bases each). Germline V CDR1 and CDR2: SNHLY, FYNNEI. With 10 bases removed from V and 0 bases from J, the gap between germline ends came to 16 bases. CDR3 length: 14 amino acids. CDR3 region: CATSSGTSSYEQYF. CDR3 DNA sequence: TGTGCCACCTCCTCAGGGACGAGCTCCTACGAGCAGTACTTC.

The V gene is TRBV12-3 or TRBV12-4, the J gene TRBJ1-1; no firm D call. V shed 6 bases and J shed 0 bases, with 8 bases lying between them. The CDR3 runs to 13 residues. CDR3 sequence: CASRRVLNTEAFF. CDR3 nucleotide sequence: TGTGCCAGCAGAAGGGTCTTGAACACTGAAGCTTTCTTT.

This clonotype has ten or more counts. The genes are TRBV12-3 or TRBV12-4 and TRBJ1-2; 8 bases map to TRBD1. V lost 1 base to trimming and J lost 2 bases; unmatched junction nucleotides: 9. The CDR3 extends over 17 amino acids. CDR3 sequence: CASSLVVGQAANYGYTF. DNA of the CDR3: TGTGCCAGCAGTTTAGTCGTGGGACAGGCCGCGAACTATGGCTACACCTTC.

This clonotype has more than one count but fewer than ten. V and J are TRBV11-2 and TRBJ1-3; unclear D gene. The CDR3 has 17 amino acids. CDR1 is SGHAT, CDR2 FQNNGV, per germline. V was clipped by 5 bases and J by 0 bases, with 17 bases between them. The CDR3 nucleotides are TGTGCCAGCAGCCCCCGGCGGCAATCCGACTCTGGAAACACCATATATTTT. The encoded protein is CASSPRRQSDSGNTIYF.